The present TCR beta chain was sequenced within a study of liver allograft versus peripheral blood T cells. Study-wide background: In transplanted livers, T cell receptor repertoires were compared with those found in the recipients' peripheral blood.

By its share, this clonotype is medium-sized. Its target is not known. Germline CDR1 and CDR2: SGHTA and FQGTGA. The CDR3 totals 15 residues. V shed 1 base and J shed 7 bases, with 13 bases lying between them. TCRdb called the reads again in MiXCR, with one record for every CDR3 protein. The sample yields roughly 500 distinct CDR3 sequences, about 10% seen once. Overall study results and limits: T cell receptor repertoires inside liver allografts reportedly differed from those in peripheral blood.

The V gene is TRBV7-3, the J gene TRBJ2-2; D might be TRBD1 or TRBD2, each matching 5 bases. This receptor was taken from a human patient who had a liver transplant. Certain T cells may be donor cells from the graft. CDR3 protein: CASSLIKGTGGELFF. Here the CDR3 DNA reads TGTGCCAGCAGCTTAATAAAAGGGACGGGCGGGGAGCTGTTTTTT.